A single sample gave rise to the 20 T cell receptor beta chains below, sequenced in a study of blood T cell repertoires in COVID-19. The repertoire was sequenced with immunoSEQ multiplex PCR; TCRdb's copy has only in-frame clones and lacks some. The table records approximately 190,000 clones, around 82% of them present only once. The specimen was PBMCs or T cells enriched from blood (not recorded which). The receptors come from a woman in her fifties or sixties with acute COVID-19.

The rearrangement links TRBV11-2 to TRBJ2-7, with 7 bases aligning to TRBD2. CDR1 is SGHAT and CDR2 is FQNNGV in the germline V gene. This CDR3 spans 19 amino acids. Trimming removed 0 bases from V and 2 bases from J; junction bases left unmatched: 16. For the CDR3, the DNA is TGTGCCAGCAGCTTAGATCAAGGAGTTCAGCTAGCGGTACCCTACGAGCAGTACTTC. As protein: CASSLDQGVQLAVPYEQYF.

The rearrangement joins TRBV7-2 to TRBJ1-1, with D hard to call. CDR3 length: 15 residues. With 5 bases removed from V and 4 bases from J, the gap between germline ends came to 17 bases. From germline, CDR1 is SGHTA and CDR2 FQGNSA. CDR3 loop: CASSPTAGKGTEAFF. CDR3 nucleotides: TGTGCCAGCAGCCCAACGGCCGGGAAAGGCACTGAAGCTTTCTTT.

The rearrangement uses TRBV30 and TRBJ2-5, with a possible D match to TRBD1 (5 bases). The germline V gene encodes CDR1 GTSNPN and CDR2 SVGIG (reference sequence). V lost 8 bases to trimming and J lost 5 bases, with 9 bases between them. This CDR3 region has 10 residues. This chain's CDR3 is CAQGSETQYF. In DNA, the CDR3 is TGTGCCCAGGGTTCTGAGACCCAGTACTTC.

Only a few counts were recorded for this clone. V gene TRBV5-4 combines with J gene TRBJ2-1; TRBD2 agrees at 7 bases. The CDR3 has 14 residues. With 7 bases clipped from V and 6 bases from J, the junction kept 10 bases outside the gene matches. CDR1 and CDR2 (germline): SGHNT, YYREEE (reference sequence). The CDR3 DNA sequence: TGTGCCAGCCCCAGCGGGGTAGCGAGCAATGAGCAGTTCTTC. This translates into CASPSGVASNEQFF.

The J gene is TRBJ2-7, the V gene TRBV18, with 7 positions matching TRBD1. V lost 3 bases to trimming and J lost 2 bases; unmatched junction nucleotides: 4. The CDR3 has 14 amino acids. Germline V gene sequence: CDR1 KGHSH, CDR2 LQKENI. The CDR3 loop is CASSPRDSTYEQYV. For the CDR3, the DNA is TGTGCCAGCTCACCGAGGGACAGTACCTACGAGCAGTACGTC.

The J gene is TRBJ1-5, the V gene TRBV18; D not certain. V lost 2 bases, J lost 1 base, and 9 bases lay in between. Germline V gives CDR1 KGHSH, CDR2 LQKENI. CDR3 length: 15 amino acids. CDR3 sequence: CASSPGGWSNQPQHF. The CDR3 coding sequence is TGTGCCAGCTCACCAGGAGGTTGGAGCAATCAGCCCCAGCATTTT.

This chain connects TRBV5-5 to TRBJ1-3; D is undetermined. V was clipped by 0 bases and J by 0 bases, with 10 bases between them. The CDR3 runs to 16 residues. Germline V gives CDR1 SGHKS, CDR2 YYEKEE (reference sequence). The CDR3 protein is CASSLEGGDSGNTIYF. The CDR3 bases are TGTGCCAGCAGCTTGGAAGGCGGAGACTCTGGAAACACCATATATTTT. The whole variable domain, filled in from reference TRBV5-5 and TRBJ1-3, reads DAGVTQSPTHLIKTRGQQVTLRCSPISGHKSVSWYQQVLGQGPQFIFQYYEKEERGRGNFPDRFSARQFPNYSSELNVNALLLGDSALYLCASSLEGGDSGNTIYFGEGSWLTVV.

The V gene is TRBV24-1, the J gene TRBJ2-1; possible D gene TRBD1, 5 bases. V was cut by 5 bases and J by 9 bases, with 16 bases left in between. The germline gives CDR1 KGHDR, CDR2 SFDVKD. This CDR3 comprises 14 residues. CDR3: CATSGIRVGGEQFF. The CDR3 DNA sequence: TGTGCCACCAGTGGTATCAGGGTGGGCGGTGAGCAGTTCTTC.

The sample holds a few counts of this clone. This sequence joins TRBV9 and TRBJ1-3; 8 nucleotides line up with TRBD1. Germline CDR1 is SGDLS and CDR2 is YYNGEE. The CDR3 sequence is 19 residues long. After removal of 4 bases from V and 0 bases from J, the junction contained 15 bases not matched to a gene. In DNA, the CDR3 is TGTGCCAGCAGCTCACGAAGAACCTCCAGGGGGCCCTCTGGAAACACCATATATTTT. Protein: CASSSRRTSRGPSGNTIYF.

The chain links TRBV4-1 to TRBJ2-7; 8 bases fit TRBD1. With V trimmed by 4 bases and J by 4 bases, 6 bases remained unmatched. The germline CDR1 and CDR2 sequences are MGHRA and YSYEKL. The CDR3 extends over 14 amino acids. CDR3 sequence: CASSRGTGVYEQYF. The CDR3, as DNA: TGCGCCAGCAGCCGCGGGACAGGAGTATACGAGCAGTACTTC.

The chain is built from TRBV19 and TRBJ1-5; D not resolved. The CDR3 contains 14 residues. V was trimmed by 4 bases and J by 4 bases, leaving 11 bases between them. CDR1 and CDR2 (germline): LNHDA, SQIVND (reference sequence). The CDR3 DNA is TGTGCCAGTAGTACCCTCCTGACAAATCAGCCCCAGCATTTT. Protein: CASSTLLTNQPQHF.

V and J are TRBV4-1 and TRBJ2-3; the D gene is possibly TRBD2 (7 bases). There are 14 residues in the CDR3. V dropped 0 bases and J dropped 7 bases, with 11 bases sitting between them. Germline CDR1 MGHRA, CDR2 YSYEKL. CDR3 in amino acids: CASSQDRGAYTQYF. The CDR3 nucleotides are TGCGCCAGCAGCCAAGATCGGGGGGCCTATACGCAGTATTTT.

The chain joins TRBV29-1 to TRBJ2-5, with TRBD1 identical over 11 bases. The CDR3 has 14 residues. Germline CDR1 SQVTM, CDR2 ANQGSEA. V was clipped by 3 bases and J by 10 bases; unmatched bases: 10. In nucleotides, the CDR3 is TGCAGCGTTGATGGGACAGGGGGGGCCGTAGGCCAGTACTTC. It codes for CSVDGTGGAVGQYF. Full variable domain (remainder filled in from reference TRBV29-1 and TRBJ2-5): SAVISQKPSRDICQRGTSLTIQCQVDSQVTMMFWYRQQPGQSLTLIATANQGSEATYESGFVIDKFPISRPNLTFSTLTVSNMSPEDSSIYLCSVDGTGGAVGQYFGPGTRLLVL.

V and J are TRBV11-2 and TRBJ2-1; 11 positions match TRBD2. Germline V gene data show CDR1 as SGHAT and CDR2 as FQNNGV. The CDR3 length is 14 residues. Unmatched junction bases numbered 3, after V lost 4 bases and J lost 7 bases. CDR3 amino acids: CASSSRLAGNEQFF. DNA for the CDR3: TGTGCCAGCAGCTCTAGACTAGCGGGGAATGAGCAGTTCTTC.

The chain has TRBV19 and TRBJ2-3; maybe TRBD1 (6 bases). The CDR3 extends over 16 amino acids. Germline-derived CDR1 and CDR2 are LNHDA and SQIVND (reference sequence). V was cut by 4 bases and J by 4 bases, with 18 bases left in between. CDR3 region: CASSTPRGNIADTQYF. The CDR3 coding sequence is TGTGCCAGTAGTACCCCGAGGGGGAATATCGCAGATACGCAGTATTTT.

The rearrangement joins TRBV30 to TRBJ1-5; D perhaps matches TRBD1 (5 bases). Germline V CDR1 and CDR2: GTSNPN, SVGIG (reference sequence). Trimming took 1 base from V and 2 from J, leaving 12 bases between them. The CDR3 extends over 15 amino acids. The CDR3 region has the DNA TGTGCCTGGAGTGACCAGGGTTTAGGCAATCAGCCCCAGCATTTT. Encoded protein: CAWSDQGLGNQPQHF.

This clone turned up a few times. V and J are TRBV2 and TRBJ2-7, with D unresolved. CDR1 and CDR2 from the germline V gene are SNHLY and FYNNEI. This CDR3 spans 10 amino acids. V lost 6 bases, J lost 5 bases, and 5 bases lay in between. CDR3 DNA: TGTGCCAGCAGCAGAAACGAGCAGTACGTC. Translating it yields CASSRNEQYV.

This chain links TRBV19 with TRBJ1-1, with 8 bases matching TRBD1. Germline V gene sequence: CDR1 LNHDA, CDR2 SQIVND (reference sequence). The V segment lost 3 bases and the J segment 5 bases; nucleotides outside the gene matches: 5. The CDR3 length is 14 residues. In nucleotides, the CDR3 is TGTGCCAGTAGTATCGGACAGGGAAAGACTGAAGCTTTCTTT. This gives the protein CASSIGQGKTEAFF.

The chain carries TRBV5-1 and TRBJ1-1; weak D call: TRBD1 (5 bases). Germline V gene sequence: CDR1 SGHRS, CDR2 YFSETQ. The CDR3 is 15 residues long. Trimming removed 1 base at V and 0 bases at J, with 10 bases between. The CDR3 region has the DNA TGCGCCAGCAGCTTGAGGGCAGGGATGAACACTGAAGCTTTCTTT. It translates to CASSLRAGMNTEAFF.

This chain connects TRBV6-4 to TRBJ2-3; D possibly corresponds to TRBD1 (5 bases). Germline CDR1 and CDR2: MRHNA and SNTAGT. The ends were cut back, 2 bases at V and 4 bases at J, with 10 bases in the middle. This CDR3 spans 14 amino acids. The CDR3 region is CASSDRLGADTQYF. CDR3 sequence (DNA): TGTGCCAGCAGTGACCGGCTAGGGGCAGATACGCAGTATTTT.